The clone carrying this TCR beta chain was detected once. Its specificity is not known. This table comes from immunoSEQ multiplex PCR, and its TCRdb copy is limited to in-frame clones, with some not included. The top ten clones hold around 3.5% of a sample with tens of thousands of clones, about 76% of them seen once. CDR1 is MRHNA, CDR2 SNTAGT, per germline. V was trimmed by 0 bases and J by 3 bases, leaving 8 bases between them. The CDR3 length is 14 residues. The data belong to a study of vaccination effects on CD4 cells after COVID-19. Sequencing was preceded by expansion of antigen-specific CD4+ T cells with viral peptide pools in the ViraFEST assay. CD4+ T cells were isolated after 10 days of culture. Vaccine recipients, nucleocapsid antibody negative, had no prior SARS-CoV-2 infection. The authors replaced half the medium with IL-2 medium on days 3 and 7. Findings of the study overall: The vaccine-induced clones of healthy vaccinees included only 1 of 255 that cross-reacted with common cold coronaviruses. Late in the post-vaccination period, infection-induced and vaccine-induced clones underwent marked clonal contraction.

The chain combines TRBV6-4 with TRBJ1-2; D call uncertain. This specimen consisted of CD4+ T cells from PBMCs cultured with SARS-CoV-2 spike peptides, obtained before COVID-19 vaccination. The sequence derives from a human donor who received a COVID-19 vaccine. The CDR3 region has the DNA TGTGCCAGCAGTGACTCGGACCGATACTATGGCTACACCTTC. The encoded protein is CASSDSDRYYGYTF.